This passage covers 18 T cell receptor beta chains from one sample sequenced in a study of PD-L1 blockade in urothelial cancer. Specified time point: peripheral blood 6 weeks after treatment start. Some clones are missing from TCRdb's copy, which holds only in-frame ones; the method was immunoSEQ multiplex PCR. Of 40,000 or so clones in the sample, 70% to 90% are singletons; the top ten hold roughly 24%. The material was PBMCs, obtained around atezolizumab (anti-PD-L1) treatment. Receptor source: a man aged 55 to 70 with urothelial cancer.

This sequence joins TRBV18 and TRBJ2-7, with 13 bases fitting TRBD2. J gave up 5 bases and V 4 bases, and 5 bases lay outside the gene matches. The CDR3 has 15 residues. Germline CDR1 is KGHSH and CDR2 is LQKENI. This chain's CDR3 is CASSLGLAGVNEQYF. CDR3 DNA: TGTGCCAGCTCACTCGGACTAGCGGGAGTTAACGAGCAGTACTTC.

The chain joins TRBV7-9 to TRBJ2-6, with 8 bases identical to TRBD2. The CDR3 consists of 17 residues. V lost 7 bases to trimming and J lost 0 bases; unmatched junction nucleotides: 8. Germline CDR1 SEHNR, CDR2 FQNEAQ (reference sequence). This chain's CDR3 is CASTLSGSSSGANVLTF. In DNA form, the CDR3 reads TGTGCCAGCACGCTCAGCGGGAGTTCCTCTGGGGCCAACGTCCTGACTTTC.

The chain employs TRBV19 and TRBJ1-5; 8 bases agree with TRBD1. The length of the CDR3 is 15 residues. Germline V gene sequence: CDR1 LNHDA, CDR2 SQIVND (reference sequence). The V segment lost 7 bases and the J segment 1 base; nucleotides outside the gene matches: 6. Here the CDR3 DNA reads TGTGCCAGTAAGGTGGACAGGGCCAGCAATCAGCCCCAGCATTTT. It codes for CASKVDRASNQPQHF.

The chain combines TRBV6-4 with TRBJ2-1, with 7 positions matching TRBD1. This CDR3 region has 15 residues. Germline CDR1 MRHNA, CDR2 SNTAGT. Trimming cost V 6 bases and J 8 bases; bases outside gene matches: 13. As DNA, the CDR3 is TGTGCCAGCAGCCAACAGGGGAAGGGGATGTATGAGCAGTTCTTC. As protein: CASSQQGKGMYEQFF.

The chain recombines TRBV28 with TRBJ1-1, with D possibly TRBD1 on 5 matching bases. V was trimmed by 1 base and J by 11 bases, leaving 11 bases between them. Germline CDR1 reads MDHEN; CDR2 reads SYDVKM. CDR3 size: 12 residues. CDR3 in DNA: TGTGCCAGCAGTTTATATCAGGGTCGGGCTTTCTTT. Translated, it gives CASSLYQGRAFF. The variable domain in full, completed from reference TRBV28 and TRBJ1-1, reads DVKVTQSSRYLVKRTGEKVFLECVQDMDHENMFWYRQDPGLGLRLIYFSYDVKMKEKGDIPEGYSVSREKKERFSLILESASTNQTSMYLCASSLYQGRAFFGQGTRLTVV.

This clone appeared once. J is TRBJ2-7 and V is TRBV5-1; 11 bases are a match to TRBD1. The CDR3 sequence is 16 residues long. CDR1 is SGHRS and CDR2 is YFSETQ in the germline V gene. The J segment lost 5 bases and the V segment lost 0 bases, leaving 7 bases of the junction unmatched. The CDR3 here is CASSLADRGRIDEQYF. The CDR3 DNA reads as TGCGCCAGCAGCTTGGCGGACAGGGGGCGCATCGACGAGCAGTACTTC.

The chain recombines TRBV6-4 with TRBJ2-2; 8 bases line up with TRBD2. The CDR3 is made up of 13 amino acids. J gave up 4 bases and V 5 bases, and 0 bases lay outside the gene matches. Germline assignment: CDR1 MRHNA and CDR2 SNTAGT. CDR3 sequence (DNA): TGTGCCAGCAGTAGCGGGAGCACCGGGGAGCTGTTTTTT. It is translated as CASSSGSTGELFF.

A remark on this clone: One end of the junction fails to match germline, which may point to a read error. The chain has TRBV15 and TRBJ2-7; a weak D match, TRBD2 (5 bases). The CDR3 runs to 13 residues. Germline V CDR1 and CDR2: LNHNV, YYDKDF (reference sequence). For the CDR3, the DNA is TGTGCCACCAGCAGAGACATTCTCGGACTCCTCGACTTC. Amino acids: CATSRDILGLLDF.

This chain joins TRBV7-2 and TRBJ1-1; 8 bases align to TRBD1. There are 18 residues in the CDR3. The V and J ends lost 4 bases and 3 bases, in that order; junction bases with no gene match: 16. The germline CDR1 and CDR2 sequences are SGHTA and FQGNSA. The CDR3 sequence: CASSWFGSRGLGYTEAFF. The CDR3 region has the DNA TGTGCCAGCAGCTGGTTCGGTAGCAGGGGGCTAGGGTACACTGAAGCTTTCTTT.

The CDR3 region is CASSGLPLDEQFF. CDR3 coding DNA: TGTGCCAGCAGCGGACTCCCCCTGGATGAGCAGTTCTTC. V usage is TRBV7-3 and J usage is TRBJ2-1; maybe TRBD2 (5 bases). This CDR3 is built from 13 residues. Germline CDR1 SGHTA, CDR2 FQGTGA. Trimming stripped 5 bases from V and 8 bases from J, with 13 bases between.

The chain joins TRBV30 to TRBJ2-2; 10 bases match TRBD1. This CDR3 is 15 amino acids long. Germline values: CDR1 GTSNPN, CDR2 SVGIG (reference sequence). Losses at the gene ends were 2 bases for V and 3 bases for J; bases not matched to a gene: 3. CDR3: CAWSTDRGHTGELFF. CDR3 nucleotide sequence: TGTGCCTGGAGTACCGACAGGGGGCACACCGGGGAGCTGTTTTTT.

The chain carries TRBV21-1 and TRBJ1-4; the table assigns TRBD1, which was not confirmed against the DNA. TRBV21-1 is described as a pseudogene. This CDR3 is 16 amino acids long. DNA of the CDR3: TGTGCCAGCAGCAACCCAGGTCCAGGGAAGGGGGAAAAACTGTTTTTT. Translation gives CASSNPGPGKGEKLFF.

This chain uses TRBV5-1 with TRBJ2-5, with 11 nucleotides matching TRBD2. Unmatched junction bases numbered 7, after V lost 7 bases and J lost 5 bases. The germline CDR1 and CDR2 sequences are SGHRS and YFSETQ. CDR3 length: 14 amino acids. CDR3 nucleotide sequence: TGCGCCAGCCGAACCGGGACTAGCGGCGAGACCCAGTACTTC. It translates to CASRTGTSGETQYF.

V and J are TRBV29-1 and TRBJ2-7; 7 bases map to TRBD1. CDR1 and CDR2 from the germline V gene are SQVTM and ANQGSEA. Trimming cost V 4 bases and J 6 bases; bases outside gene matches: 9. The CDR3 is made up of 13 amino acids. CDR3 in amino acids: CSVGVQGFREQYF. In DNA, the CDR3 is TGCAGCGTTGGGGTACAGGGGTTCCGCGAGCAGTACTTC.

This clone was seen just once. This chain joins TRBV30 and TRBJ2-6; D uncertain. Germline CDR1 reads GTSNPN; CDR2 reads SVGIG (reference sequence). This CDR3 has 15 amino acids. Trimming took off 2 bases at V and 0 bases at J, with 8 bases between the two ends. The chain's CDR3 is CAWSLGASGANVLTF. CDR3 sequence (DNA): TGTGCCTGGAGTCTCGGAGCCTCTGGGGCCAACGTCCTGACTTTC.

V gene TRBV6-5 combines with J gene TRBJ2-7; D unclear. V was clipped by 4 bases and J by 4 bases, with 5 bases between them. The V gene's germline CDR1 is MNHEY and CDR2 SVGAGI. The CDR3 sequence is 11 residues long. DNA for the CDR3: TGTGCCAGCAGTTTCAAATACGAGCAGTACTTC. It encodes CASSFKYEQYF.

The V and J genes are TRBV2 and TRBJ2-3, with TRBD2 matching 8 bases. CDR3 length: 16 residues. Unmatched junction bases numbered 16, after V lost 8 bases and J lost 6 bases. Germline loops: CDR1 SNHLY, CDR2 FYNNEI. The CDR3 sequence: CASGGSRTGGHDTQYF. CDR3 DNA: TGTGCCAGCGGGGGTAGCCGGACGGGGGGGCATGATACGCAGTATTTT.

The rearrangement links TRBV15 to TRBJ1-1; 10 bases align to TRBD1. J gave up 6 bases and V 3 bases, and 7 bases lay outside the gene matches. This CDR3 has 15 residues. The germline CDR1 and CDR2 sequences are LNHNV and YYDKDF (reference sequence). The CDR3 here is CATSRGQGPWAEAFF. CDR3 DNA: TGTGCCACCAGCAGGGGACAGGGGCCGTGGGCTGAAGCTTTCTTT.